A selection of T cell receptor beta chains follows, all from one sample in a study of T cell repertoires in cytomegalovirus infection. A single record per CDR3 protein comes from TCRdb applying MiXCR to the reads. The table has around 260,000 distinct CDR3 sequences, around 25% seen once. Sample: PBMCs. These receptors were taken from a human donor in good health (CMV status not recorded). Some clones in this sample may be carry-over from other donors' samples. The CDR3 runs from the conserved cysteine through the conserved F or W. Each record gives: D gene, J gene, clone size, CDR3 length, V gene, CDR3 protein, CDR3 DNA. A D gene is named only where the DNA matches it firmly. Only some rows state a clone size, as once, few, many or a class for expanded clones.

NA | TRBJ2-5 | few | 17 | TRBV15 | CATSRPFDPGQQETQYF | TGTGCCACCAGCAGGCCCTTTGACCCCGGACAGCAAGAGACCCAGTACTTC
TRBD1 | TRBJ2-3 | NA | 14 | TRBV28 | CASRSGGFADTQYF | TGTGCCAGCAGGTCAGGGGGCTTCGCAGATACGCAGTATTTT
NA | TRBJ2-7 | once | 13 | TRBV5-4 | CASSPGGAYEQYF | TGTGCCAGCAGCCCTGGTGGGGCCTACGAGCAGTACTTC
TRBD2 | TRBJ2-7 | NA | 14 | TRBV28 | CASSRGGAAYEQYF | TGTGCCAGCAGTCGGGGGGGGGCGGCCTACGAGCAGTACTTC
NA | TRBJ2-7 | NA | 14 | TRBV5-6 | CASSLGLSGYEQYF | TGTGCCAGCAGCTTGGGACTATCGGGATACGAGCAGTACTTC
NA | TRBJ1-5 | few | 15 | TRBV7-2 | CASSLAANLGQPQHF | TGTGCCAGCAGCTTAGCAGCCAATTTGGGTCAGCCCCAGCATTTT
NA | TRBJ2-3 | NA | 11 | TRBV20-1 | CSVNKEGTQYF | TGCAGTGTAAACAAGGAGGGTACGCAGTATTTT
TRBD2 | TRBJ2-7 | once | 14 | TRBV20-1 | CSARPASGGTGQYF | TGCAGTGCTAGACCGGCTAGCGGGGGAACCGGGCAGTACTTC
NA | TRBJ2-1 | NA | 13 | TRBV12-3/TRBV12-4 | CASRRDAPQGEFF | TGTGCCAGCAGACGGGACGCGCCTCAAGGCGAGTTCTTC
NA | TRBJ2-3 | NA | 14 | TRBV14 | CASSATIRTDTQYF | TGTGCCAGCAGTGCAACTATACGCACAGATACGCAGTATTTT
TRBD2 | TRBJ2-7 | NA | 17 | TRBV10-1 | CAIPSGLGETRGHEQYF | TGCGCCATCCCGTCGGGACTAGGGGAGACCCGGGGCCACGAGCAGTACTTC
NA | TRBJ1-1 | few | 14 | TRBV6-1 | CATFLGGLNTEAFF | TGTGCCACCTTCCTTGGGGGGTTGAACACTGAAGCTTTCTTT
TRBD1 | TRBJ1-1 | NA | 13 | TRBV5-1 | CASGGQGDTEAFF | TGCGCCAGCGGCGGACAGGGTGATACTGAAGCTTTCTTT
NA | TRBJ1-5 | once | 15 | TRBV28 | CASSPEGVGNQPQHF | TGTGCCAGCAGTCCAGAAGGGGTTGGCAATCAGCCCCAGCATTTT
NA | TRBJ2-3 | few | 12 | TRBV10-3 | CAISQGTDTQYF | TGTGCCATCAGCCAGGGCACAGATACGCAGTATTTT
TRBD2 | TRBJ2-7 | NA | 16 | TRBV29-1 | CSVERLAGAIPHEQYF | TGCAGCGTTGAAAGGCTAGCGGGAGCCATACCCCACGAGCAGTACTTC
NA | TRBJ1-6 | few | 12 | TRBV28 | CASSAQDSPLHF | TGTGCCAGCAGTGCACAGGATTCACCCCTCCACTTT
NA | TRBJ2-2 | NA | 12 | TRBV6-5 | CASRPLTGELFF | TGTGCCAGCAGACCCCTCACCGGGGAGCTGTTTTTT
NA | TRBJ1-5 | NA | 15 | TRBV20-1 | CSAPPLGESNQPQHF | TGCAGTGCGCCCCCCCTGGGGGAAAGCAATCAGCCCCAGCATTTT
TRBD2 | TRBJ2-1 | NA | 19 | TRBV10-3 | CAIRSSGTSGRANYNEQFF | TGTGCCATCAGATCCTCGGGGACTAGCGGGAGGGCCAACTACAATGAGCAGTTCTTC
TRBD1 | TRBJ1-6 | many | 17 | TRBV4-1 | CASSPTSPGQGSSPLHF | TGCGCCAGCAGCCCCACTAGTCCCGGACAGGGAAGTTCACCCCTCCACTTT
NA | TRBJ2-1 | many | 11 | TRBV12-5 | CAGGVYNEQFF | TGTGCGGGTGGAGTCTACAATGAGCAGTTCTTC
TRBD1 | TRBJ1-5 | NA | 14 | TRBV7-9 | CASTTDRDNQPQHF | TGTGCCAGCACCACGGACAGGGATAATCAGCCCCAGCATTTT
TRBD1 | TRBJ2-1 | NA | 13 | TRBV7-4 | CASVRDRDDEQFF | TGTGCCAGTGTCCGGGACAGGGATGATGAGCAGTTCTTC
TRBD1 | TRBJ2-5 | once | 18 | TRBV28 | CASRSSPHATGVVETQYF | TGTGCCAGCAGGAGTTCCCCCCATGCGACAGGGGTGGTAGAGACCCAGTACTTC
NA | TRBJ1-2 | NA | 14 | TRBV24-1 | CATSDQQANYGYTF | TGTGCCACCAGTGATCAGCAAGCTAACTATGGCTACACCTTC
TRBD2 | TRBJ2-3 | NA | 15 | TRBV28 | CASSNSGVNTDTQYF | TGTGCCAGCAGTAATAGCGGGGTAAACACAGATACGCAGTATTTT
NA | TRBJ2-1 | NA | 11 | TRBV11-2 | CASSRAREQFF | TGTGCCAGCAGCCGAGCGCGGGAGCAGTTCTTC
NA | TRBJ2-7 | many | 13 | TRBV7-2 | CASSPTGPYEQYF | TGTGCCAGCAGCCCCACGGGTCCCTACGAGCAGTACTTC
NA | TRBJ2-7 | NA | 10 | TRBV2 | CASREAEQYF | TGTGCCAGCAGGGAGGCCGAGCAGTACTTC
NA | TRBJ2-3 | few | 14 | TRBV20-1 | CSARDPGGTDTQYF | TGCAGTGCTAGAGATCCAGGGGGGACAGATACGCAGTATTTT
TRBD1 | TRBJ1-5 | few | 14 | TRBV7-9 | CASSGGQGYQPQHF | TGTGCCAGCAGCGGGGGACAGGGATATCAGCCCCAGCATTTT
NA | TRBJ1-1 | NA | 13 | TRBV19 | CASKPGLRSEAFF | TGTGCCAGTAAACCAGGGCTGAGATCTGAAGCTTTCTTT
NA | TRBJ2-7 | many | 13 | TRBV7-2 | CASSWTRGYEQYF | TGTGCCAGCAGTTGGACCAGGGGATACGAGCAGTACTTC
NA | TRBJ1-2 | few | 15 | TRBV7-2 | CASSLVRGSSYGYTF | TGTGCCAGCAGCTTAGTACGGGGGTCGAGCTATGGCTACACCTTC